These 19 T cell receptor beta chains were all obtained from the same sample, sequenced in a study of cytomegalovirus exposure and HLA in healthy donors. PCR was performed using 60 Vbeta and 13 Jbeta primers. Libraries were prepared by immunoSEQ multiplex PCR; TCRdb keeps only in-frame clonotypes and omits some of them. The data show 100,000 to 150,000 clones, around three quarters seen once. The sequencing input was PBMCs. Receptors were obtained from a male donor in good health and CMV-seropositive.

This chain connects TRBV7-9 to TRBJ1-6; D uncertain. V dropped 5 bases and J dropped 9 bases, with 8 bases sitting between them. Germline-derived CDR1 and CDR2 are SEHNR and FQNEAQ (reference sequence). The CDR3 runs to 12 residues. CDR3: CASSRRGSPLHF. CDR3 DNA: TGTGCCAGCAGCCGACGGGGTTCACCCCTCCACTTT.

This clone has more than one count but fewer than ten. CDR3 sequence: CASSLAAGIQETQYF. The CDR3 nucleotides read TGTGCCAGCAGCTTGGCTGCGGGGATCCAAGAGACCCAGTACTTC. This sequence joins TRBV5-4 and TRBJ2-5, with TRBD2 as a possible D gene (6 bases). The V end lost 0 bases, the J end lost 1 base, and 10 bases lay between the germline ends. This CDR3 has 15 residues. Germline V gene lookup returns CDR1 SGHNT and CDR2 YYREEE (reference sequence).

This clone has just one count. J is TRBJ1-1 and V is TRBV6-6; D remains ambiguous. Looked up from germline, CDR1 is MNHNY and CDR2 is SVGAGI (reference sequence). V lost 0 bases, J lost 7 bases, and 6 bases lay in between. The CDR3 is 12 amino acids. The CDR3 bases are TGTGCCAGCAGTTACTCCGGAGTTGAAGCTTTCTTT. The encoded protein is CASSYSGVEAFF.

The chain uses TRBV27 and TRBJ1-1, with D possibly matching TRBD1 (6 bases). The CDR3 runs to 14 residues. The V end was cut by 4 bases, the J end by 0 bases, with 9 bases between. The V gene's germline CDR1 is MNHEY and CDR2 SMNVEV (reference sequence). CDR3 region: CASSSGQVNTEAFF. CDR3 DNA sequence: TGTGCCAGCAGTTCGGGACAAGTGAACACTGAAGCTTTCTTT.

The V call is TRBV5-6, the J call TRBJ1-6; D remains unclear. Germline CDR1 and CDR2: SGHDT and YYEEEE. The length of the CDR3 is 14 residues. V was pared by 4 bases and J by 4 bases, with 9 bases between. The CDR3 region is CASSHQDYNSPLHF. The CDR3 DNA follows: TGTGCCAGCAGCCATCAGGATTATAATTCACCCCTCCACTTT.

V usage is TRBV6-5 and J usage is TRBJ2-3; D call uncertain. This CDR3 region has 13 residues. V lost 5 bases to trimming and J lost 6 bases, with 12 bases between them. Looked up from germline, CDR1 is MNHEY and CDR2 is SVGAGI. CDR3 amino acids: CASSESAWDTQYF. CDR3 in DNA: TGTGCCAGCAGTGAGAGTGCGTGGGATACGCAGTATTTT.

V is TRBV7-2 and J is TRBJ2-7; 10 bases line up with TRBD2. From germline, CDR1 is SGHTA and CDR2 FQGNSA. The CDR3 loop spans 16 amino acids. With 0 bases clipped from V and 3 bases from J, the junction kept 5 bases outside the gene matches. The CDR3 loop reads CASSLAGVAGGYEQYF. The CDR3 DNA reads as TGTGCCAGCAGCTTAGCTGGGGTAGCGGGAGGCTACGAGCAGTACTTC.

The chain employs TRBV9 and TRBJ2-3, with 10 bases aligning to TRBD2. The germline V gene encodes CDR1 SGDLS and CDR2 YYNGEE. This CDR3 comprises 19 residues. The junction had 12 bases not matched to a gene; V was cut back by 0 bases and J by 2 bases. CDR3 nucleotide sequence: TGTGCCAGCAGCGTAGGGCTAGCGGGAGCCTTTCCATCCACAGATACGCAGTATTTT. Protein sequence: CASSVGLAGAFPSTDTQYF.

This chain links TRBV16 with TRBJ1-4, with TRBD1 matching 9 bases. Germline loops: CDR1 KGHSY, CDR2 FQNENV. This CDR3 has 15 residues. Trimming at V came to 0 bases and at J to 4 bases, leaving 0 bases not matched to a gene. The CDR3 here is CASSQSGQGNEKLFF. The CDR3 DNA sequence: TGTGCCAGCAGCCAATCGGGACAGGGTAATGAAAAACTGTTTTTT.

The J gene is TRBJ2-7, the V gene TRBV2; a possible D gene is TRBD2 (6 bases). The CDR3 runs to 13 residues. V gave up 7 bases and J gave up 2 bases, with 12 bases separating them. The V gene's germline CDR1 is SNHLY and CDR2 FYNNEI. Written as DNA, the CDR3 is TGTGCCAGCAAAGAGGGACTCGCCTACGAGCAGTACTTC. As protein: CASKEGLAYEQYF.

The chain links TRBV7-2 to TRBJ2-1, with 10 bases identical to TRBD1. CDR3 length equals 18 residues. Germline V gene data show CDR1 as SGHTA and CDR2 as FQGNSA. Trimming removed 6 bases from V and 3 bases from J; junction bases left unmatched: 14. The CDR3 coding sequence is TGTGCCAGCAGTCGGACAGGGGGAGCGGGGGCCAACTACAATGAGCAGTTCTTC. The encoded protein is CASSRTGGAGANYNEQFF.

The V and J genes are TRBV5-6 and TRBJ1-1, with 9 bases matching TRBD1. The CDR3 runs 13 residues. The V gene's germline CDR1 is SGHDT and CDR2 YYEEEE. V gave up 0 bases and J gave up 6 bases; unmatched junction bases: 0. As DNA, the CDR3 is TGTGCCAGCAGCTTGGACAGGGGGCCTGAAGCTTTCTTT. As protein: CASSLDRGPEAFF. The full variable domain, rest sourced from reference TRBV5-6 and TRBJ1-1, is DAGVTQSPTHLIKTRGQQVTLRCSPKSGHDTVSWYQQALGQGPQFIFQYYEEEERQRGNFPDRFSGHQFPNYSSELNVNALLLGDSALYLCASSLDRGPEAFFGQGTRLTVV.

For the CDR3, the DNA is TGTGCCAGCAGTCAGCGACGGGAGACCCAGTACTTC. It translates to CASSQRRETQYF. The chain employs TRBV6-5 and TRBJ2-5; no clear D gene. The germline CDR1 and CDR2 sequences are MNHEY and SVGAGI. The CDR3 is made up of 12 amino acids. The V and J ends lost 5 bases and 5 bases respectively, with 9 bases between them.

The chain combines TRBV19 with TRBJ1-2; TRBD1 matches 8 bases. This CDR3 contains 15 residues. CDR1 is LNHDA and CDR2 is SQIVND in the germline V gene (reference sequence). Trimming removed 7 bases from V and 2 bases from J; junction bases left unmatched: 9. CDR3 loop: CASTSTGANNYGYTF. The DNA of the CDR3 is TGTGCCAGTACCTCGACAGGGGCTAACAACTATGGCTACACCTTC.

This chain's CDR3 is CASSSSLRGNTIYF. CDR3 in DNA: TGTGCCAGCAGTTCCTCCCTGCGTGGAAACACCATATATTTT. This chain uses TRBV27 with TRBJ1-3; D uncertain. CDR3 length equals 14 residues. Germline assignment: CDR1 MNHEY and CDR2 SMNVEV (reference sequence). V lost 4 bases, J lost 3 bases, and 10 bases lay in between.

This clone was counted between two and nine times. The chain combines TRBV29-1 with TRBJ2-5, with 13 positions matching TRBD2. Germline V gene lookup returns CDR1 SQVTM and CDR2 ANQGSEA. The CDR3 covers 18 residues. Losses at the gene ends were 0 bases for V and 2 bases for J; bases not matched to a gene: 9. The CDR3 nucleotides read TGCAGCGTTGAAGATCTAGGACTAGCGGGAGTTAAACAAGAGACCCAGTACTTC. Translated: CSVEDLGLAGVKQETQYF.

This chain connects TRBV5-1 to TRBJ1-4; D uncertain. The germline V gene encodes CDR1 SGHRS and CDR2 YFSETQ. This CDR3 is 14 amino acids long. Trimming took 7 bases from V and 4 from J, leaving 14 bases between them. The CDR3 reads CASSPGDRNEKLFF. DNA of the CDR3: TGCGCCAGCTCCCCCGGTGATCGTAATGAAAAACTGTTTTTT.

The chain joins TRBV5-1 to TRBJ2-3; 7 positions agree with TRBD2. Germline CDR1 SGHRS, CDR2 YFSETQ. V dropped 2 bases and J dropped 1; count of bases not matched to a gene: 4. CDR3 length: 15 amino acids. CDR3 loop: CASSFSSGGTDTQYF. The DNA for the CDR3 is TGCGCCAGCAGCTTCTCTAGCGGCGGCACAGATACGCAGTATTTT.

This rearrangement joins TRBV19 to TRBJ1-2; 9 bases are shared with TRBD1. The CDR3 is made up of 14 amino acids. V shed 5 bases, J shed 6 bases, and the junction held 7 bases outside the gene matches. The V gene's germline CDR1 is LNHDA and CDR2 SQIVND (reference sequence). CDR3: CASSFPGTGNGYTF. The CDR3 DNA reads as TGTGCCAGTAGTTTCCCCGGGACAGGGAATGGCTACACCTTC.